This TCR beta chain was found in a study of T cell repertoires in cytomegalovirus infection. Overall study context: It can be stated that public TCR beta signatures indicated CMV infection as well as a matching HLA type. Whole-study results and caveats: Pooled public TCR beta family frequency picked out CMV carriers with the relevant HLA. The ex vivo response was dominated by HLA-C-restricted CMV-specific TCR beta clonotypes.

A remark on this clonotype: The antigen is not known.

The germline V gene encodes CDR1 SQVTM and CDR2 ANQGSEA. V lost 0 bases to trimming and J lost 0 bases, with 11 bases between them. This CDR3 region has 15 residues. TCRdb called the reads again in MiXCR, with one record for every CDR3 protein. The table includes roughly 120,000 distinct CDR3 sequences, 30% to 35% detected once. The gene calls are TRBV29-1 and TRBJ1-1; D is ambiguous. Sequences were derived from CD8+ T cells from cultured PBMCs, sampled from culture after CMV antigen stimulation. The sequence was obtained from a human donor in good health (CMV status not recorded). Some clones in this sample may be carry-over from other donors' samples. CDR3 DNA sequence: TGCAGCGTTGAAGATCGCGGCAGTATGAACACTGAAGCTTTCTTT. This sequence encodes CSVEDRGSMNTEAFF.